The present entry profiles one T cell receptor (beta chain) with its context. Its antigen is undetermined. The data were obtained in a study of shared clonotypes between healthy human individuals. The study, taken as a whole, reports: Researchers found naive subsets generally carried larger estimated richness than memory subsets.

V lost 2 bases to trimming and J lost 5 bases, with 10 bases between them. This CDR3 is 14 amino acids long. In germline, CDR1 is SGDLS, CDR2 YYNGEE. The naive CD8 fraction comprised CD45RO-negative cells positively selected for CCR7 and excluded terminally differentiated effector memory CD45RA+ cells. Repertoires were generated with immunoSEQ multiplex PCR, while TCRdb's copy carries only in-frame clones and drops some. Of millions of clones listed, approximately 94% are singletons. The specimen sequenced was naive CD8+ T cells sorted from blood. The J gene is TRBJ2-2, the V gene TRBV9; D not certain. The clonotype comes from a man aged 18 to 30 in good health. The CDR3 sequence: CASSVNSGTGELFF. The CDR3 DNA reads TGTGCCAGCAGCGTCAATTCTGGGACCGGGGAGCTGTTTTTT.